These T cell receptor beta chains were read from a single sample in a study of read filtering for tumor transcriptome and immune sequencing. A single record per CDR3 protein comes from TCRdb applying MiXCR to the reads. Among some 130,000 distinct CDR3 sequences, 10% to 15% were seen once, and the ten largest hold 11%. The source material was a population of CD138-negative cells sorted from bone marrow. These receptors all come from a donor at least 40 years old with multiple myeloma. Each CDR3 is given with its conserved first and last residue. Each record gives: V gene, J gene, CDR3 length, clone size, D gene, CDR3 protein, CDR3 DNA. The D gene is left open where the match is weak. Size is omitted from some rows. Given values are once, few, many or a class for expanded clones.

v_gene: TRBV5-1; j_gene: TRBJ2-4; len: 15; abundance: -; d_gene: -; CDR3aa: CASSLEWDPRGTLYF; CDR3nt: TGCGCCAGCAGCTTGGAGTGGGACCCACGCGGGACTCTCTACTTC
v_gene: TRBV2; j_gene: TRBJ2-1; len: 15; abundance: many; d_gene: -; CDR3aa: CASSGHERSYNEQFF; CDR3nt: TGTGCCAGCAGTGGCCACGAGCGGAGCTACAATGAGCAGTTCTTC
v_gene: TRBV5-1; j_gene: TRBJ1-1; len: 14; abundance: many; d_gene: TRBD1; CDR3aa: CASSEGQLNTEAFF; CDR3nt: TGCGCCAGCAGCGAGGGACAGTTGAACACTGAAGCTTTCTTT
v_gene: TRBV27; j_gene: TRBJ1-2; len: 15; abundance: many; d_gene: TRBD1; CDR3aa: CASSWGTGGAVGYTF; CDR3nt: TGTGCCAGCAGTTGGGGGACAGGGGGCGCGGTTGGCTACACCTTC
v_gene: TRBV5-1; j_gene: TRBJ2-1; len: 15; abundance: many; d_gene: -; CDR3aa: CASSSSGDVANEQFF; CDR3nt: TGCGCCAGCAGCTCGTCAGGGGATGTAGCCAATGAGCAGTTCTTC
v_gene: TRBV5-1; j_gene: TRBJ2-2; len: 17; abundance: -; d_gene: TRBD2; CDR3aa: CASSWTSGRANTGELFF; CDR3nt: TGCGCCAGCAGCTGGACTAGCGGGAGGGCGAACACCGGGGAGCTGTTTTTT
v_gene: TRBV19; j_gene: TRBJ2-1; len: 18; abundance: many; d_gene: TRBD1; CDR3aa: CASSIEGVRTGVVNEQFF; CDR3nt: TGTGCCAGTAGTATAGAGGGGGTAAGGACAGGGGTCGTCAATGAGCAGTTCTTC
v_gene: TRBV7-9; j_gene: TRBJ2-1; len: 20; abundance: many; d_gene: TRBD1; CDR3aa: CASSFPIPQGAQGSYNEQFF; CDR3nt: TGTGCCAGCAGCTTTCCCATACCGCAGGGGGCGCAGGGCTCCTACAATGAGCAGTTCTTC
v_gene: TRBV19; j_gene: TRBJ2-1; len: 14; abundance: many; d_gene: -; CDR3aa: CASSPGDSYNEQFF; CDR3nt: TGTGCCAGTAGTCCAGGGGATTCTTACAATGAGCAGTTCTTC
v_gene: TRBV28; j_gene: TRBJ2-7; len: 14; abundance: many; d_gene: -; CDR3aa: CASSRWDTTYEQYF; CDR3nt: TGTGCCAGCAGTCGATGGGACACAACCTACGAGCAGTACTTC
v_gene: TRBV5-1; j_gene: TRBJ2-3; len: 15; abundance: many; d_gene: -; CDR3aa: CASSLALNSRDTQYF; CDR3nt: TGCGCCAGCAGCTTGGCCCTGAACAGTAGAGATACGCAGTATTTT
v_gene: TRBV5-1; j_gene: TRBJ2-1; len: 15; abundance: many; d_gene: TRBD2; CDR3aa: CASSLGSGSYDEQFF; CDR3nt: TGCGCCAGCAGCTTGGGAAGCGGGAGTTACGATGAGCAGTTCTTC
v_gene: TRBV5-1; j_gene: TRBJ1-1; len: 14; abundance: many; d_gene: TRBD1; CDR3aa: CASSPDRDRTEAFF; CDR3nt: TGCGCCAGCAGCCCGGACAGGGATAGAACTGAAGCTTTCTTT
v_gene: TRBV7-9; j_gene: TRBJ2-2; len: 14; abundance: few; d_gene: -; CDR3aa: CAALGAANTGELFF; CDR3nt: TGTGCCGCCCTCGGGGCAGCGAACACCGGGGAGCTGTTTTTT
v_gene: TRBV30; j_gene: TRBJ2-5; len: 14; abundance: -; d_gene: -; CDR3aa: CAWSVLGGGETQYF; CDR3nt: TGTGCCTGGAGTGTACTAGGAGGGGGGGAGACCCAGTACTTC
v_gene: TRBV6-5; j_gene: TRBJ2-1; len: 15; abundance: -; d_gene: TRBD2; CDR3aa: CASSKAGGPYNEQFF; CDR3nt: TGTGCCAGCAGTAAAGCGGGGGGCCCCTACAATGAGCAGTTCTTC
v_gene: TRBV9; j_gene: TRBJ2-1; len: 14; abundance: few; d_gene: -; CDR3aa: CASSPRSRVNEQFF; CDR3nt: TGTGCCAGCAGCCCCCGGTCGAGAGTAAATGAGCAGTTCTTC
v_gene: TRBV23-1; j_gene: TRBJ1-2; len: 16; abundance: many; d_gene: -; CDR3aa: CASSHLLTGPRYGYTF; CDR3nt: TGCGCCAGCAGTCACCTCCTTACAGGTCCGCGCTATGGCTACACCTTC
v_gene: TRBV4-1; j_gene: TRBJ1-5; len: 13; abundance: many; d_gene: -; CDR3aa: CASSQEGYQPQHF; CDR3nt: TGCGCCAGCAGCCAAGAGGGGTATCAGCCCCAGCATTTT
v_gene: TRBV5-6; j_gene: TRBJ2-5; len: 19; abundance: -; d_gene: -; CDR3aa: CASSLAGGLLGISKETQYF; CDR3nt: TGTGCCAGCAGCTTGGCCGGAGGACTATTAGGGATATCAAAAGAGACCCAGTACTTC
v_gene: TRBV7-9; j_gene: TRBJ2-6; len: 18; abundance: -; d_gene: TRBD2; CDR3aa: CASSRSGDSYSGANVLTF; CDR3nt: TGTGCCAGCAGCCGAAGCGGGGACTCCTACTCTGGGGCCAACGTCCTGACTTTC
v_gene: TRBV5-1; j_gene: TRBJ1-2; len: 13; abundance: -; d_gene: -; CDR3aa: CASSLESEGGYTF; CDR3nt: TGCGCCAGCAGCTTGGAGTCAGAAGGGGGCTACACCTTC
v_gene: TRBV15; j_gene: TRBJ1-5; len: 15; abundance: many; d_gene: TRBD1; CDR3aa: CATSRDYRGGQPQHF; CDR3nt: TGTGCCACCAGCAGAGATTACAGGGGCGGGCAGCCCCAGCATTTT
v_gene: TRBV24-1; j_gene: TRBJ1-5; len: 14; abundance: -; d_gene: -; CDR3aa: CATRLGRNNQPQHF; CDR3nt: TGTGCCACCAGACTCGGACGCAACAATCAGCCACAGCATTTT
v_gene: TRBV6-1; j_gene: TRBJ2-2; len: 14; abundance: many; d_gene: -; CDR3aa: CASSDRTNTGELFF; CDR3nt: TGTGCCAGCAGTGATCGCACGAACACCGGGGAGCTGTTTTTT
v_gene: TRBV3-1; j_gene: TRBJ2-5; len: 13; abundance: -; d_gene: TRBD1; CDR3aa: CASGRDREETQYF; CDR3nt: TGTGCCAGCGGGAGAGACAGGGAAGAGACCCAGTACTTC
v_gene: TRBV18; j_gene: TRBJ2-1; len: 15; abundance: few; d_gene: TRBD1; CDR3aa: CASSLGQGQIDEQFF; CDR3nt: TGTGCCAGCTCACTGGGACAGGGGCAAATCGATGAGCAGTTCTTC
v_gene: TRBV5-4; j_gene: TRBJ2-3; len: 14; abundance: many; d_gene: -; CDR3aa: CASSLGGLTDTQYF; CDR3nt: TGTGCCAGCAGCTTGGGGGGGCTGACAGATACGCAGTATTTT
v_gene: TRBV28; j_gene: TRBJ2-7; len: 11; abundance: many; d_gene: -; CDR3aa: CASTDPYEQYF; CDR3nt: TGTGCCAGCACCGACCCCTACGAGCAGTACTTC
v_gene: TRBV21-1; j_gene: TRBJ2-1; len: 12; abundance: many; d_gene: -; CDR3aa: CASSTGSNEQFF; CDR3nt: TGTGCCAGCAGCACGGGGAGCAATGAGCAGTTCTTC
v_gene: TRBV7-2; j_gene: TRBJ2-7; len: 16; abundance: many; d_gene: TRBD2; CDR3aa: CASSFTSGSNSYEQYF; CDR3nt: TGTGCCAGCAGCTTCACTAGCGGGTCAAACTCCTACGAGCAGTACTTC
v_gene: TRBV6-1; j_gene: TRBJ2-5; len: 14; abundance: few; d_gene: -; CDR3aa: CASTDGGPYGDQYF; CDR3nt: TGTGCCAGCACCGATGGGGGACCGTACGGGGACCAGTACTTC
v_gene: TRBV19; j_gene: TRBJ2-3; len: 14; abundance: few; d_gene: -; CDR3aa: CASSIGSDRDTQYF; CDR3nt: TGTGCCAGTAGTATCGGGTCGGACAGAGATACGCAGTATTTT
v_gene: TRBV5-1; j_gene: TRBJ2-7; len: 13; abundance: many; d_gene: TRBD1; CDR3aa: CASSQGQVYEQYF; CDR3nt: TGCGCCAGCAGCCAAGGACAGGTTTACGAGCAGTACTTC
v_gene: TRBV10-1; j_gene: TRBJ2-2; len: 15; abundance: many; d_gene: -; CDR3aa: CASSETGTYSGELFF; CDR3nt: TGCGCCAGCAGTGAAACCGGGACCTACTCCGGGGAGCTGTTTTTT